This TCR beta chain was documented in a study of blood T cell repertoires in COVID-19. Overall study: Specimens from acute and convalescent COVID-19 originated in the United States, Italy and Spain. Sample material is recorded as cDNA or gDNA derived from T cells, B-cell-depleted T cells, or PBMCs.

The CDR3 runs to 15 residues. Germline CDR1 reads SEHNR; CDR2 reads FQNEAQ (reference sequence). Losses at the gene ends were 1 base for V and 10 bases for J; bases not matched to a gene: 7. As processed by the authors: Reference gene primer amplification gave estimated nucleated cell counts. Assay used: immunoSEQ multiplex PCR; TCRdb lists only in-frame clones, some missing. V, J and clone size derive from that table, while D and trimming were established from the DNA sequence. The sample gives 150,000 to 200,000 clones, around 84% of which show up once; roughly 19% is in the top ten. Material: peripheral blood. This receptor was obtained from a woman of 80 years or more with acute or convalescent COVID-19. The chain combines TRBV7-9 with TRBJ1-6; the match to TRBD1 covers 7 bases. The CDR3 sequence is CASSLVAGGGSPLHF. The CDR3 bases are TGTGCCAGCAGCTTAGTGGCAGGGGGTGGATCACCCCTCCACTTT.